The 31 T cell receptor beta chains presented below share a single source sample, sequenced in a study of vaccination and CD4 T cells after COVID-19. These receptors' targets are unknown. The study sequenced cultured CD4+ T cell DNA using the Oncomine TCR Beta short-read assay. TCRdb reprocessed the PCR reads with MiXCR, giving one entry per CDR3 protein. This table holds some 15,000 distinct CDR3 sequences, around three quarters found once. Treatment: approximately 9-day PBMC culture with coronavirus spike peptide pools or control peptides (ViraFEST assay). The specimen sequenced was CD4+ T cells from blood, cultured in vitro. The source of these receptors is a human donor who had recovered from COVID-19.

The V call is TRBV24-1, the J call TRBJ2-2; D is tentatively TRBD1 or TRBD2 (5 bases each). CDR1 KGHDR and CDR2 SFDVKD come from the germline V gene. V lost 4 bases and J lost 6, with 17 bases in between. This CDR3 has 16 amino acids. CDR3 bases: TGTGCCACCAGTGACCGGGACGCCGGCGGAGCCGGGGAGCTGTTTTTT. Amino acids: CATSDRDAGGAGELFF.

The table lists this clonotype with a count of one. The chain has TRBV29-1 and TRBJ2-3, with no clear D. CDR3 length: 15 residues. V was pared by 1 base and J by 3 bases, with 14 bases between. Germline loops: CDR1 SQVTM, CDR2 ANQGSEA. Written as DNA, the CDR3 is TGCAGCGTTGAAGTGGTGACTTTGGGGACAGATACGCAGTATTTT. Translated, it gives CSVEVVTLGTDTQYF.

This clonotype was counted a single time. The rearrangement links TRBV9 to TRBJ2-2; 9 nucleotides agree with TRBD1. The CDR3 loop spans 17 amino acids. Germline trimming cut 4 bases from V and 1 base from J; bases unmatched to any gene: 8. The germline V gene has CDR1 SGDLS and CDR2 YYNGEE. CDR3 in amino acids: CASSSWTGERNTGELFF. In nucleotides, the CDR3 is TGTGCCAGCAGCTCGTGGACAGGGGAAAGGAACACCGGGGAGCTGTTTTTT. Drawing the rest from reference TRBV9 and TRBJ2-2, the complete variable domain is DSGVTQTPKHLITATGQRVTLRCSPRSGDLSVYWYQQSLDQGLQFLIQYYNGEERAKGNILERFSAQQFPDLHSELNLSSLELGDSALYFCASSSWTGERNTGELFFGEGSRLTVL.

This chain links TRBV20-1 with TRBJ2-7, with TRBD2 identical over 7 bases. The J segment lost 1 base and the V segment lost 3 bases, leaving 9 bases of the junction unmatched. The CDR3 is made up of 15 amino acids. The germline V gene has CDR1 DFQATT and CDR2 SNEGSKA (reference sequence). The CDR3 nucleotides are TGCAGTGCTAGCCCTTACCCGGGACTATCCTACGAGCAGTACTTC. Amino acid sequence: CSASPYPGLSYEQYF.

The genes are TRBV7-6 and TRBJ2-2; D remains ambiguous. CDR3 length: 14 residues. Per the germline V gene, CDR1 is SGHVS and CDR2 is FNYEAQ. The ends were cut back, 3 bases at V and 6 bases at J, with 11 bases in the middle. CDR3 in DNA: TGTGCCAGCAGCTTGAACTCCCCCCCCGGGGAGCTGTTTTTT. Translated: CASSLNSPPGELFF.

V gene TRBV6-1 combines with J gene TRBJ1-5, with TRBD1 matching over 7 bases. CDR1 is MNHNS, CDR2 SASEGT, per germline. J gave up 0 bases and V 5 bases, and 10 bases lay outside the gene matches. This CDR3 is built from 17 residues. The CDR3, as DNA: TGTGCCAGCAGTCTTACAGGGGCGGTTGGTAGCAATCAGCCCCAGCATTTT. It encodes CASSLTGAVGSNQPQHF.

The genes are TRBV24-1 and TRBJ1-5; possibly TRBD1 for D (6 bases). CDR1 is KGHDR, CDR2 SFDVKD, per germline. The CDR3 runs to 17 residues. Trimming shortened V by 2 bases and J by 0 bases, and 13 bases separated the two germline ends. CDR3 sequence reads: CATSDSRQVDSNQPQHF. In DNA form, the CDR3 reads TGTGCCACCAGTGATTCCCGACAGGTTGATAGCAATCAGCCCCAGCATTTT.

The chain carries TRBV6-1 and TRBJ2-7; D unclear. The V gene's germline CDR1 is MNHNS and CDR2 SASEGT. CDR3 size: 13 residues. V was trimmed by 5 bases and J by 6 bases, leaving 14 bases between them. CDR3 DNA sequence: TGTGCCAGCAGTCCACGACCGGGCACCGAGCAGTACTTC. Translating it yields CASSPRPGTEQYF.

The table lists this clonotype with a few counts. DNA for the CDR3: TGTGCCAGCAGCTTGGGCGGCGGGAGGGCAGCCGGGGAGCTGTTTTTT. This translates into CASSLGGGRAAGELFF. The chain has TRBV7-2 and TRBJ2-2; 9 bases match TRBD2. Germline lookup yields CDR1 SGHTA and CDR2 FQGNSA. V was clipped by 3 bases and J by 6 bases; unmatched bases: 8. The CDR3 extends over 16 amino acids.

This chain uses TRBV7-2 with TRBJ2-7; D gene unclear. Germline-derived CDR1 and CDR2 are SGHTA and FQGNSA. V lost 5 bases, J lost 1 base, and 9 bases lay in between. CDR3 size: 13 residues. The DNA of the CDR3 is TGTGCCAGCAGCCCAATGGGTTCCTACGAGCAGTACTTC. Protein product: CASSPMGSYEQYF.

As to this clonotype: One junction end does not reproduce the germline sequence, and a read error may be involved. The CDR3 sequence is CASSLQGAGNTIYF. CDR3 coding DNA: TGTGCCAGCAGTTTACAGGGGGCTGGGAACACCATATATTTT. The chain carries TRBV28 and TRBJ1-3, with 8 bases matching TRBD1. The CDR3 runs 14 residues. Germline CDR1 and CDR2: MDHEN and SYDVKM.

The chain couples TRBV2 to TRBJ1-5; D gene uncertain. The CDR3 spans 13 residues. Germline-derived CDR1 and CDR2 are SNHLY and FYNNEI. V shed 2 bases and J shed 5 bases, with 7 bases lying between them. The CDR3 is CASSEYGDQPQHF. In DNA form, the CDR3 reads TGTGCCAGCAGTGAATATGGGGATCAGCCCCAGCATTTT.

V is TRBV7-2 and J is TRBJ1-2; D is ambiguous. With 3 bases removed from V and 0 bases from J, the gap between germline ends came to 5 bases. CDR3 length: 13 residues. In germline, CDR1 is SGHTA, CDR2 FQGNSA. Here the CDR3 DNA reads TGTGCCAGCAGCTTGAAGGCTAACTATGGCTACACCTTC. Translation: CASSLKANYGYTF.

V is TRBV30 and J is TRBJ1-1, with D maybe TRBD1 (6 bases). The germline CDR1 and CDR2 sequences are GTSNPN and SVGIG (reference sequence). V lost 5 bases, J lost 1 base, and 14 bases lay in between. The CDR3 is 14 amino acids. CDR3 sequence: CAWRGGGRNTEAFF. CDR3 nucleotides: TGTGCCTGGCGGGGAGGGGGGCGGAACACTGAAGCTTTCTTT.

This clonotype was observed once. This chain uses TRBV21-1 with TRBJ2-5; TRBD1 reflects the table's D call only, with no check against the DNA. TRBV21-1 is assigned pseudogene status. This CDR3 comprises 15 residues. The CDR3: CASSKLPWLRVTQYF. DNA for the CDR3: TGTGCCAGCAGCAAACTCCCCTGGCTTAGAGTGACCCAGTACTTC.

The DNA for the CDR3 is TGTGCCAGCAGCCCCCAGGCTAGCGGACCCTACGAGCAGTACTTC. It translates to CASSPQASGPYEQYF. The chain has TRBV14 and TRBJ2-7, with TRBD2 matching 7 bases. This CDR3 region has 15 residues. CDR1 is SGHDN and CDR2 is FVKESK in the germline V gene. V was pared by 4 bases and J by 2 bases, with 8 bases of the junction left unmatched.

A note on this clonotype: One base away lies a much larger clone, so this may be a sequencing read error. The rearrangement joins TRBV29-1 to TRBJ2-7; D not certain. The V and J ends lost 6 bases and 2 bases respectively, with 11 bases between them. This CDR3 has 12 amino acids. Germline values: CDR1 SQVTM, CDR2 ANQGSEA. The CDR3 DNA is TGCAGCGTGCATGGGGTCACCTACGAGCAGTACTTC. Encoded protein: CSVHGVTYEQYF.

The gene calls are TRBV30 and TRBJ1-5; D remains unclear. V was clipped by 3 bases and J by 7 bases, with 25 bases between them. This CDR3 spans 17 amino acids. Germline V gene data show CDR1 as GTSNPN and CDR2 as SVGIG (reference sequence). The CDR3 nucleotides are TGTGCCTGGAGAGGGAAGGACCTCGACGAGAGAAGGCAGCCCCAGCATTTT. Protein: CAWRGKDLDERRQPQHF.

This rearrangement joins TRBV11-2 to TRBJ1-5; no clear D gene. V lost 3 bases and J lost 0, with 9 bases in between. The germline gives CDR1 SGHAT, CDR2 FQNNGV. The CDR3 length is 15 residues. In DNA form, the CDR3 reads TGTGCCAGCAGCTTGCGAGGATATAGCAATCAGCCCCAGCATTTT. Translated, it gives CASSLRGYSNQPQHF.

The gene calls are TRBV6-5 and TRBJ1-1, with a weak D call TRBD1 (6 bases). V was shortened by 4 bases and J by 4 bases, with 10 bases between the two germline ends. Germline CDR1 reads MNHEY; CDR2 reads SVGAGI. The CDR3 has 13 residues. CDR3 in DNA: TGTGCCAGCAGTTTACAGGGAACCACTGAAGCTTTCTTT. Protein sequence: CASSLQGTTEAFF.

CDR3 protein: CASSLDRGTEAFF. DNA of the CDR3: TGTGCCAGCAGCTTAGATCGGGGAACTGAAGCTTTCTTT. The chain joins TRBV11-2 to TRBJ1-1; D gene uncertain. V lost 0 bases and J lost 5, with 7 bases in between. The CDR3 extends over 13 amino acids. Per the germline V gene, CDR1 is SGHAT and CDR2 is FQNNGV.

The chain couples TRBV20-1 to TRBJ1-5; no reliable D call. The germline CDR1 and CDR2 sequences are DFQATT and SNEGSKA (reference sequence). V gave up 3 bases and J gave up 9 bases, with 9 bases separating them. The CDR3 is made up of 11 amino acids. The CDR3 nucleotides are TGCAGTGCTAGTTATCGACGGCCCCAGCATTTT. It codes for CSASYRRPQHF.

The chain uses TRBV7-2 and TRBJ1-3, with TRBD1 matching 7 bases. The CDR3 consists of 15 residues. Germline CDR1 SGHTA, CDR2 FQGNSA. The junction had 7 bases not matched to a gene; V was cut back by 1 base and J by 7 bases. CDR3 loop: CASSLGPAGGNTIYF. The CDR3 region has the DNA TGTGCCAGCAGCTTAGGTCCGGCAGGGGGTAACACCATATATTTT.

The chain carries TRBV6-2 or TRBV6-3 and TRBJ1-2; D remains unclear. V dropped 8 bases and J dropped 4 bases, with 20 bases sitting between them. The CDR3 loop spans 15 amino acids. CDR1 and CDR2 from the germline V gene are MNHEY and SVGEGT. CDR3: CASRTIGQLGYGYTF. CDR3 sequence (DNA): TGTGCCAGCCGCACCATCGGGCAGCTAGGCTATGGCTACACCTTC.

The CDR3 loop is CASSLVVGGRETQYF. CDR3 bases: TGTGCCAGCAGCTTAGTTGTTGGGGGGAGAGAGACCCAGTACTTC. The rearrangement joins TRBV7-9 to TRBJ2-5; D might be TRBD2 (6 bases). The CDR3 is 15 residues long. V was pared by 1 base and J by 4 bases, with 13 bases between. Germline CDR1 reads SEHNR; CDR2 reads FQNEAQ (reference sequence).

The gene calls are TRBV5-6 and TRBJ1-2; 8 bases agree with TRBD1. Trimming removed 0 bases from V and 5 bases from J; junction bases left unmatched: 9. The germline gives CDR1 SGHDT, CDR2 YYEEEE. This CDR3 has 16 amino acids. CDR3 DNA sequence: TGTGCCAGCAGCTTGGTGTCCAGGGGGCGCTTTTATGGCTACACCTTC. Translating gives CASSLVSRGRFYGYTF.

The gene calls are TRBV15 and TRBJ2-3, with a tentative D call TRBD1 (6 bases). CDR1 and CDR2 from the germline V gene are LNHNV and YYDKDF (reference sequence). The CDR3 contains 14 residues. V lost 3 bases and J lost 5, with 12 bases in between. The CDR3 is CATSRDSGVDTQYF. The CDR3 nucleotides are TGTGCCACCAGCAGGGACTCAGGGGTAGATACGCAGTATTTT. Looking up the rest from reference TRBV15 and TRBJ2-3 gives the full variable domain: DAMVIQNPRYQVTQFGKPVTLSCSQTLNHNVMYWYQQKSSQAPKLLFHYYDKDFNNEADTPDNFQSRRPNTSFCFLDIRSPGLGDTAMYLCATSRDSGVDTQYFGPGTRLTVL.

The chain is built from TRBV19 and TRBJ1-5; a possible D gene is TRBD1 (5 bases). Per the germline V gene, CDR1 is LNHDA and CDR2 is SQIVND (reference sequence). The CDR3 extends over 16 amino acids. V was pared by 7 bases and J by 0 bases, with 16 bases between. This CDR3 is CASNQGVPPSNQPQHF. The CDR3 nucleotides read TGTGCCAGTAACCAGGGCGTTCCCCCTAGCAATCAGCCCCAGCATTTT.

V and J are TRBV15 and TRBJ1-1; perhaps TRBD1 as D (5 bases). Deletions cut 3 bases from V and 3 bases from J, with 11 bases between. Germline values: CDR1 LNHNV, CDR2 YYDKDF (reference sequence). The CDR3 covers 14 residues. Here the CDR3 reads CATSSLGGDTEAFF. CDR3 bases: TGTGCCACCAGCAGCCTCGGGGGTGACACTGAAGCTTTCTTT.

This clonotype appeared a few times. CDR3 region: CASSSPDRGGNQPQHF. The CDR3 DNA reads as TGTGCCAGTAGCTCTCCCGACAGGGGCGGAAACCAGCCCCAGCATTTT. The chain uses TRBV19 and TRBJ1-5, with TRBD1 identical over 8 bases. The germline gives CDR1 LNHDA, CDR2 SQIVND (reference sequence). CDR3 size: 16 residues. With V trimmed by 6 bases and J by 7 bases, 14 bases remained unmatched.

Note on this clonotype: A junction end diverges from the germline sequence, so it may reflect a read error. This chain connects TRBV20-1 to TRBJ2-5; TRBD1 matches at 7 bases. CDR3 length: 14 amino acids. Germline CDR1 DFQATT, CDR2 SNEGSKA (reference sequence). The CDR3 region is CSARPRGTQGTQYF. CDR3 bases: TGCAGTGCTAGGCCCAGGGGGACCCAAGGGACCCAGTACTTC.